This T cell receptor (beta chain) was retrieved from a study of spatial heterogeneity in lung cancer. Study-level background: The count of detected beta-chain sequences consistently exceeded that of alpha-chain sequences.

Time point of the sample: sample taken at primary tumor resection. In each case, whole RNA from tumor, nontumor lung or frozen PBMC was sequenced unsorted. The donors, roughly 70 patients with untreated early-stage non-small cell lung cancer, provided the samples. As regards this clonotype: No antigen is known for it.

Every TCR cDNA molecule bore its own unique molecular identifier. TCRdb reprocessed the 5' RACE reads with MiXCR, giving one entry per CDR3 protein. The sample has some 44,000 distinct CDR3 sequences, about 13% seen once. Study-level points and caveats: Whereas they appeared in blood less at follow-up, ubiquitous expanded tumor TCRs appeared there more at resection.

Germline-derived CDR1 and CDR2 are MNHEY and SVGEGT. V lost 6 bases and J lost 7, with 25 bases in between. The CDR3 is 17 amino acids. The clonotype originates from a male donor with early-stage non-small cell lung cancer. The chain has TRBV6-2 or TRBV6-3 and TRBJ2-4; tentative D call: TRBD2 (5 bases). Specimen: PBMCs, collected at surgery. The CDR3 DNA sequence: TGTGCCAGCAGCCCCCGGCCCGGACTCCGGCATTGGAACATTCAGTACTTC. This sequence encodes CASSPRPGLRHWNIQYF.